This T cell receptor beta chain was observed in a study of T cell responses to AZD1222 COVID-19 vaccine. V lost 3 bases and J lost 0, with 5 bases in between. The CDR3 runs to 13 residues. The germline CDR1 and CDR2 sequences are MNHEY and SMNVEV (reference sequence). This clone is a singleton in its sample. The target antigen is unknown. Study-wide findings and caveats: Just 6 or 7 AZD1222 recipients were seropositive at baseline. Possibly, clonal diversity was underestimated; donors were largely white British and included more females. Recipients of two AZD1222 doses showed rising Spike-specific TCR breadth and depth. Every sample of the repertoires postdated the peak T cell response.

Generated by immunoSEQ multiplex PCR, the TCRdb table keeps only in-frame clones and is missing some. In the table there are under 200,000 clones, over 80% of which are singletons. The starting material was peripheral blood, obtained on day 0 of AZD1222 vaccination. This sequence was found in an adult in good health. The chain joins TRBV27 to TRBJ1-2; no firm D call. The CDR3 bases are TGTGCCAGCAGTTTTGGGACTAACTATGGCTACACCTTC. Translated, it gives CASSFGTNYGYTF.